These T cell receptor beta chains were read from a single sample in a study of blood T cell repertoires in COVID-19. TCRdb's table, derived via immunoSEQ multiplex PCR, lists solely in-frame clones and lacks some. In the table there are some 240,000 clones, about four fifths of which are singletons. The sequencing input was peripheral blood. The receptors shown here come from a woman aged 40-49 years who had recovered from COVID-19. The CDR3 runs from the conserved cysteine through the conserved F or W. Each record gives: CDR3 protein, J gene, V gene.

CDR3aa: CASSPSGTGFYEQYF
j_gene: TRBJ2-7
v_gene: TRBV5-6

CDR3aa: CASSFLRSYNEQFF
j_gene: TRBJ2-1
v_gene: TRBV11-3

CDR3aa: CASSPNGGAETQYF
j_gene: TRBJ2-5
v_gene: TRBV7-9

CDR3aa: CASSLLVAGRTYEQYF
j_gene: TRBJ2-7
v_gene: TRBV28

CDR3aa: CASSQTETSYGYTF
j_gene: TRBJ1-2
v_gene: TRBV5-4

CDR3aa: CASSLGLLAGGTYEQYF
j_gene: TRBJ2-7
v_gene: TRBV7-9

CDR3aa: CASRSTEDTQYF
j_gene: TRBJ2-3
v_gene: TRBV28

CDR3aa: CASSTRGVPEAFF
j_gene: TRBJ1-1
v_gene: TRBV27

CDR3aa: CASRDRNTGELFF
j_gene: TRBJ2-2
v_gene: TRBV7-3

CDR3aa: CASTGGGETGELFF
j_gene: TRBJ2-2
v_gene: TRBV19

CDR3aa: CAWNSPGTGAWETQYF
j_gene: TRBJ2-5
v_gene: TRBV30

CDR3aa: CASSLSNSRSPLHF
j_gene: TRBJ1-6
v_gene: TRBV5-1

CDR3aa: CASSEGAGLNEKLFF
j_gene: TRBJ1-4
v_gene: TRBV2

CDR3aa: CASNPDRGGPYEQYF
j_gene: TRBJ2-7
v_gene: TRBV6-5

CDR3aa: CASSWTGNEQFF
j_gene: TRBJ2-1
v_gene: TRBV12-3/TRBV12-4

CDR3aa: CATSDFPGTEAFF
j_gene: TRBJ1-1
v_gene: TRBV24-1

CDR3aa: CASSTGTGNSPLHF
j_gene: TRBJ1-6
v_gene: TRBV11-3

CDR3aa: CASSLEDTYTDTQYF
j_gene: TRBJ2-3
v_gene: TRBV5-1